This note documents a single TCR beta chain sequence. Its cognate antigen is unknown. Libraries were prepared by immunoSEQ multiplex PCR; TCRdb keeps only in-frame clonotypes and omits some of them. The sample lists approximately 15,000 clones; over 75% were seen once. Trimming left V 2 bases short and J 4 bases short, with 11 bases between. Germline CDR1 is MNHEY and CDR2 is SMNVEV (reference sequence). The CDR3 loop spans 14 amino acids. The sample originates from a study of OX40 agonist ivuxolimab in advanced cancers. Study-wide results and caveats: The study found that CD8+ T cells averaged more expanded clones than CD4+.

Exclusion of a patient followed from autoimmune disease history or systemic immunosuppression. The rearrangement uses TRBV27 and TRBJ2-5; no clear D gene. This sample comprised CD4+ or CD8+ T cells sorted from blood, obtained in a trial of the OX40 agonist ivuxolimab. The TCR comes from an adult with an advanced solid tumor such as melanoma, head and neck, liver or kidney cancer. The CDR3 loop reads CASSLLGTRETQYF. For the CDR3, the DNA is TGTGCCAGCAGTTTACTCGGCACTCGAGAGACCCAGTACTTC.